The clone carrying this TCR beta chain was seen repeatedly, ten times or more. The germline V and J ends were trimmed by 3 bases and 0 bases, with 10 bases remaining between them. Germline lookup yields CDR1 LGHDT and CDR2 YNNKEL (reference sequence). The CDR3 is made up of 15 amino acids. This entry is derived from a study of human T cells and chemical hapten exposure. Per the study methods: The number of TCRs in each sample had a median of about 96,000 and spanned roughly 23,224 to 750,000. TCRdb re-analysed the RACE reads in MiXCR, keeping a single row per CDR3 protein. Here the V and J calls rest on TCRdb's processing, not on the authors' analysis. Of 25,000 to 35,000 distinct CDR3 sequences detected, approximately 6% appear once; the ten largest clones hold 4.5% to 6.5%. Specified time point: patch test 3, about 24 weeks after DPC sensitization. Treatment specified: therapeutic diphenylcyclopropenone sensitization with weekly scalp DPC. Each patch-test visit's blood sample preceded patch application.

This sequence was found in a man under 40 with alopecia areata. Some clones in this sample may be carry-over from other donors' samples. Sequencing was performed on whole blood, taken in connection with sensitization to the hapten diphenylcyclopropenone (DPC). The V and J genes are TRBV3-1 and TRBJ2-3, with D possibly being TRBD1 or TRBD2 (5 bases each). The CDR3 is CASSHRDPSTDTQYF. The CDR3 DNA follows: TGTGCCAGCAGCCATCGGGACCCTAGCACAGATACGCAGTATTTT.